The 30 T cell receptor beta chains given below trace back to one sample, sequenced in a study of CD8 T cells in ankylosing spondylitis. TCRdb re-called the 5' RACE reads with MiXCR, one entry per CDR3 protein. Among 200,000 to 300,000 distinct CDR3 sequences listed, around 9.1% were seen once. The sample comprised blood, either unsorted or a sorted T cell fraction (not recorded which). The receptors stem from a male donor with ankylosing spondylitis or in good health (not recorded which).

This clonotype was seen repeatedly, ten times or more. The chain combines TRBV9 with TRBJ2-3, with 8 bases matching TRBD2. The CDR3 covers 14 residues. With V trimmed by 6 bases and J by 6 bases, 9 bases remained unmatched. Per the germline V gene, CDR1 is SGDLS and CDR2 is YYNGEE. The CDR3 bases are TGTGCCAGCAACCCAGCGGGGGCGCACGATACGCAGTATTTT. Translated: CASNPAGAHDTQYF.

This clonotype was counted ten times or more. The chain has TRBV20-1 and TRBJ1-2; D is ambiguous. V lost 1 base to trimming and J lost 2 bases, with 5 bases between them. CDR3 length: 12 amino acids. The germline gives CDR1 DFQATT, CDR2 SNEGSKA (reference sequence). CDR3 coding DNA: TGCAGTGCTAGAGGAGGGAACTATGGCTACACCTTC. Its translation is CSARGGNYGYTF.

This clonotype was detected many times. The chain links TRBV12-3 or TRBV12-4 to TRBJ2-5; TRBD1 might be the D (5 bases). V gave up 6 bases and J gave up 3 bases, with 11 bases separating them. This CDR3 comprises 13 residues. CDR3 region: CASRQTVEETQYF. As DNA, the CDR3 is TGTGCCAGCAGGCAGACAGTAGAAGAGACCCAGTACTTC.

In its sample, this clonotype was seen many times. The V call is TRBV7-2, the J call TRBJ2-4; no reliable D call. The germline CDR1 and CDR2 sequences are SGHTA and FQGNSA. V gave up 3 bases and J gave up 6 bases, with 18 bases separating them. This CDR3 comprises 16 residues. The chain's CDR3 is CASSLTLLNHANIQYF. DNA for the CDR3: TGTGCCAGCAGCTTGACCCTCCTGAACCACGCAAACATTCAGTACTTC.

This clonotype was detected many times. The chain uses TRBV6-1 and TRBJ2-2, with D possibly being TRBD1 (7 bases). This CDR3 is built from 15 residues. Between the trimmed V and J ends, which lost 6 bases and 4 bases, there was a span of 15 bases. The germline CDR1 and CDR2 sequences are MNHNS and SASEGT. In DNA, the CDR3 is TGTGCCAGCAGGGCAGGGGGGCTTGGCACCGGGGAGCTGTTTTTT. Amino acid sequence: CASRAGGLGTGELFF.

This clonotype appeared many times. The chain joins TRBV3-1 to TRBJ1-3; D uncertain. Trimming shortened V by 0 bases and J by 4 bases, and 13 bases separated the two germline ends. From germline, CDR1 is LGHDT and CDR2 YNNKEL (reference sequence). This CDR3 has 16 amino acids. In DNA, the CDR3 is TGTGCCAGCAGCCAAGAAACCACTCTGGGGGGAAACACCATATATTTT. As protein: CASSQETTLGGNTIYF.

This clonotype was counted at least ten times. This chain connects TRBV20-1 to TRBJ2-1; tentatively, D is TRBD2 (6 bases). The CDR3 totals 14 residues. The germline V and J ends were trimmed by 1 base and 6 bases, with 13 bases remaining between them. Germline CDR1 DFQATT, CDR2 SNEGSKA (reference sequence). CDR3 DNA sequence: TGCAGTGCTAGAGTGTCGGGAGCGCTCAATGAGCAGTTCTTC. Encoded protein: CSARVSGALNEQFF.

The chain couples TRBV11-1 to TRBJ2-2; D tentatively reads TRBD1 or TRBD2 (8 bases each). The germline V and J ends were trimmed by 5 bases and 0 bases, with 28 bases remaining between them. The CDR3 length is 21 residues. Germline-derived CDR1 and CDR2 are SGHAT and FQDESV (reference sequence). CDR3 protein: CASSRQGSLAGGLSNTGELFF. CDR3 nucleotide sequence: TGTGCCAGCAGCCGACAGGGGAGCCTAGCGGGCGGACTTTCGAACACCGGGGAGCTGTTTTTT.

The rearrangement links TRBV29-1 to TRBJ2-7; D remains unclear. Germline lookup yields CDR1 SQVTM and CDR2 ANQGSEA. The CDR3 spans 13 residues. V was trimmed by 6 bases and J by 2 bases, leaving 14 bases between them. CDR3 sequence: CSVARTATYEQYF. The CDR3 region has the DNA TGCAGCGTGGCTAGGACGGCTACCTACGAGCAGTACTTC.

This clonotype occurred many times. CDR3 amino acids: CASRQGYQETQYF. The CDR3 DNA is TGTGCCAGCAGACAGGGGTACCAAGAGACCCAGTACTTC. The chain has TRBV28 and TRBJ2-5; TRBD1 aligns across 7 bases. Unmatched junction bases numbered 1, after V lost 6 bases and J lost 0 bases. CDR1 MDHEN and CDR2 SYDVKM come from the germline V gene. This CDR3 is built from 13 residues.

This clonotype was seen only a few times. The V gene is TRBV19, the J gene TRBJ2-7; D is perhaps TRBD1 (6 bases). This CDR3 has 15 residues. Germline V gives CDR1 LNHDA, CDR2 SQIVND (reference sequence). V lost 3 bases and J 0 bases, leaving 12 bases between the germline ends. The CDR3 protein is CASSIGTMSSYEQYF. The CDR3 DNA sequence: TGTGCCAGTAGTATCGGGACAATGAGCTCCTACGAGCAGTACTTC. The full variable domain, rest sourced from reference TRBV19 and TRBJ2-7, is DGGITQSPKYLFRKEGQNVTLSCEQNLNHDAMYWYRQDPGQGLRLIYYSQIVNDFQKGDIAEGYSVSREKKESFPLTVTSAQKNPTAFYLCASSIGTMSSYEQYFGPGTRLTVT.

The chain links TRBV5-6 to TRBJ2-2; D is perhaps TRBD1 (5 bases). Per germline, CDR1 SGHDT and CDR2 YYEEEE. V dropped 5 bases and J dropped 5 bases, with 22 bases sitting between them. The CDR3 totals 17 residues. The DNA for the CDR3 is TGTGCCAGCAGTTACGGTCCCGGGCCACCAGGGACCGGGGAGCTGTTTTTT. Its translation is CASSYGPGPPGTGELFF.

This clonotype has only a few counts. Given the absence of the conserved phenylalanine or tryptophan at the CDR3 end, a read error is likely. The chain couples TRBV3-1 to TRBJ2-2; possibly TRBD1 or TRBD2 for D (6 bases each). This CDR3 is built from 17 residues. Between the trimmed V and J ends, which lost 2 bases and 4 bases, there was a span of 17 bases. Per germline, CDR1 LGHDT and CDR2 YNNKEL (reference sequence). CDR3 bases: TGTGCCAGCAGCCAAAACCTTGGGGGGCGGGTCACCGGGGAGCTGTTTTCT. It codes for CASSQNLGGRVTGELFS.

This clonotype has at least ten counts. V is TRBV12-3 or TRBV12-4 and J is TRBJ1-5, with D tentatively TRBD1 (5 bases). Deletions cut 3 bases from V and 7 bases from J, with 16 bases between. This CDR3 has 15 amino acids. CDR3 protein: CASSLAGGAKQPQHF. In DNA form, the CDR3 reads TGTGCCAGCAGTTTGGCGGGAGGGGCGAAGCAGCCCCAGCATTTT.

This clonotype was observed at least ten times. The J gene is TRBJ2-3, the V gene TRBV20-1; 10 bases agree with TRBD2. Per the germline V gene, CDR1 is DFQATT and CDR2 is SNEGSKA (reference sequence). The CDR3 loop spans 15 amino acids. J lost 1 base, V lost 3 bases, and 4 bases had no gene match. The CDR3 nucleotides are TGCAGTGCTAGCCAGCTAGCGGGGGGCACAGATACGCAGTATTTT. It is translated as CSASQLAGGTDTQYF.

This clonotype was detected ten times or more. CDR3 amino acids: CSAPTSSGANVLTF. The DNA for the CDR3 is TGCAGTGCTCCGACCAGTTCTGGGGCCAACGTCCTGACTTTC. This chain links TRBV20-1 with TRBJ2-6, with unresolved D. Germline CDR1 is DFQATT and CDR2 is SNEGSKA (reference sequence). This CDR3 comprises 14 residues. V was pared by 5 bases and J by 1 base, with 9 bases between.

This clonotype appeared many times. The CDR3: CASSSGTGIGEQFF. DNA for the CDR3: TGTGCCAGCAGCTCCGGGACAGGGATCGGTGAGCAGTTCTTC. The chain joins TRBV7-8 to TRBJ2-1; 9 bases fit TRBD1. The germline V gene encodes CDR1 SGHVS and CDR2 FQNEAQ. This CDR3 has 14 amino acids. Losses at the gene ends were 4 bases for V and 9 bases for J; bases not matched to a gene: 7.

The sample holds many counts of this clonotype. The chain recombines TRBV25-1 with TRBJ2-7, with 11 nucleotides matching TRBD2. The CDR3 length is 15 residues. Germline loops: CDR1 MGHDK, CDR2 SYGVNS. V was pared by 4 bases and J by 5 bases, with 7 bases of the junction left unmatched. CDR3 sequence reads: CASSGLAGGSHEQYF. DNA of the CDR3: TGTGCCAGCAGTGGGCTAGCGGGGGGTTCCCACGAGCAGTACTTC.

This clonotype was counted ten times or more. The DNA for the CDR3 is TGCAGCGTCACCCCCGGGTTGGAGGGGTACACCATATATTTT. It encodes CSVTPGLEGYTIYF. The chain employs TRBV29-1 and TRBJ1-3, with a weak D call TRBD1 (5 bases). The germline V gene encodes CDR1 SQVTM and CDR2 ANQGSEA. The V end was cut by 6 bases, the J end by 8 bases, with 20 bases between. This CDR3 comprises 14 residues.

In its sample, this clonotype was seen many times. The rearrangement uses TRBV12-3 or TRBV12-4 and TRBJ2-3; 10 bases line up with TRBD2. The J segment lost 6 bases and the V segment lost 7 bases, leaving 10 bases of the junction unmatched. The CDR3 has 15 amino acids. As DNA, the CDR3 is TGTGCCAGCACTCCGGGGACTAGCGCGGTCGATACGCAGTATTTT. Translating it yields CASTPGTSAVDTQYF.

This clonotype was picked up many times. V is TRBV5-1 and J is TRBJ2-7; the D gene is possibly TRBD1 (6 bases). The V and J ends lost 0 bases and 2 bases respectively, with 12 bases between them. This CDR3 comprises 15 residues. The germline gives CDR1 SGHRS, CDR2 YFSETQ. CDR3 coding DNA: TGCGCCAGCAGCTTGGTATCCAGGGGCGCCTACGAGCAGTACTTC. Its translation: CASSLVSRGAYEQYF.

This clonotype occurred many times. The chain employs TRBV20-1 and TRBJ2-1; D not resolved. Trimming removed 4 bases from V and 4 bases from J, with 17 bases in between. The CDR3 consists of 15 residues. The germline CDR1 and CDR2 sequences are DFQATT and SNEGSKA (reference sequence). The CDR3 region is CSATHSRPGYNEQFF. CDR3 DNA: TGCAGTGCTACACACTCCAGGCCGGGTTACAATGAGCAGTTCTTC.

This clonotype was seen only a few times. The rearrangement uses TRBV7-2 and TRBJ2-7; D uncertain. Looked up from germline, CDR1 is SGHTA and CDR2 is FQGNSA. V lost 4 bases to trimming and J lost 0 bases, with 10 bases between them. The length of the CDR3 is 14 residues. In DNA, the CDR3 is TGTGCCAGCAGCTCCTGGATCAGCTCCTACGAGCAGTACTTC. Amino acid sequence: CASSSWISSYEQYF.

This clonotype has ten or more counts. The chain recombines TRBV7-2 with TRBJ2-1; possibly TRBD1 or TRBD2 for D (5 bases each). Trimming left V 4 bases short and J 6 bases short, with 13 bases between. This CDR3 is built from 14 residues. CDR1 and CDR2 (germline): SGHTA, FQGNSA. The chain's CDR3 is CASSSSGPTNEQFF. The CDR3, as DNA: TGTGCCAGCAGCTCCTCGGGACCTACCAATGAGCAGTTCTTC.

This clonotype was seen ten or more times. The chain links TRBV4-2 to TRBJ2-5, with D maybe TRBD2 (6 bases). V lost 4 bases, J lost 0 bases, and 15 bases lay in between. From germline, CDR1 is LGHNA and CDR2 YNFKEQ. This CDR3 has 16 amino acids. CDR3: CASSPGVAEYQETQYF. In DNA, the CDR3 is TGTGCCAGCAGCCCCGGGGTAGCGGAGTACCAAGAGACCCAGTACTTC.

Of note for this clonotype: Since a much larger clone is just one base distant, this may be a read error. The chain combines TRBV20-1 with TRBJ2-3, with a weak D call TRBD2 (5 bases). The CDR3 length is 13 residues. Germline V CDR1 and CDR2: DFQATT, SNEGSKA (reference sequence). Here the CDR3 reads CSARDFRTDTQCF. The CDR3 nucleotides read TGCAGTGCTAGGGACTTCCGCACAGATACGCAGTGTTTT.

This clonotype showed up just a few times. The chain carries TRBV12-3 or TRBV12-4 and TRBJ2-5, with TRBD2 matching over 14 bases. The CDR3 covers 18 residues. The ends lost 7 bases at V and 1 base at J; junction bases unmatched: 11. The chain's CDR3 is CASTPGTSGRRVQETQYF. The CDR3 DNA reads TGTGCCAGCACCCCCGGGACTAGCGGGAGAAGGGTCCAAGAGACCCAGTACTTC.

At least ten counts were recorded for this clonotype. The chain combines TRBV15 with TRBJ1-5; D gene unclear. The CDR3 covers 15 residues. Looked up from germline, CDR1 is LNHNV and CDR2 is YYDKDF (reference sequence). V lost 1 base, J lost 5 bases, and 12 bases lay in between. CDR3 bases: TGTGCCACCAGCAGAGCACCCCCCAAGGATCAGCCCCAGCATTTT. Amino acids: CATSRAPPKDQPQHF.

The chain combines TRBV7-2 with TRBJ2-1, with 7 bases lining up with TRBD2. J gave up 2 bases and V 5 bases, and 9 bases lay outside the gene matches. CDR3 length: 16 residues. Germline lookup yields CDR1 SGHTA and CDR2 FQGNSA. CDR3 bases: TGTGCCAGCAGCCGGGTGTCGGGGGGTACCTACAATGAGCAGTTCTTC. Amino acids: CASSRVSGGTYNEQFF.

This clonotype was detected only a few times. CDR3 residues: CASSRPRNEQFF. The CDR3 DNA follows: TGTGCCAGCAGCCGCCCTAGGAATGAGCAGTTCTTC. The chain joins TRBV7-2 to TRBJ2-1; D is ambiguous. The germline CDR1 and CDR2 sequences are SGHTA and FQGNSA. The CDR3 has 12 residues. The ends were cut back, 5 bases at V and 7 bases at J, with 9 bases in the middle.